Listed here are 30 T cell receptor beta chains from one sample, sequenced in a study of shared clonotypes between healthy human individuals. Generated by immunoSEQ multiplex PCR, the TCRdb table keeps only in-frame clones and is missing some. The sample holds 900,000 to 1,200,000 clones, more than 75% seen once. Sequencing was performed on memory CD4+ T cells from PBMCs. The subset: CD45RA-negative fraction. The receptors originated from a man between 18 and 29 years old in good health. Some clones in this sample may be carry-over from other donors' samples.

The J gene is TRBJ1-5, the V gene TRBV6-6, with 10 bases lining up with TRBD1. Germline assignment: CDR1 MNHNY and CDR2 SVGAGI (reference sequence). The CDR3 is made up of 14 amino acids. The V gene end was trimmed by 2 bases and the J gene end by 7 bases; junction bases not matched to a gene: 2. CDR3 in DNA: TGTGCCAGCAGTTACGGGACAGGGGAACAGCCCCAGCATTTT. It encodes CASSYGTGEQPQHF.

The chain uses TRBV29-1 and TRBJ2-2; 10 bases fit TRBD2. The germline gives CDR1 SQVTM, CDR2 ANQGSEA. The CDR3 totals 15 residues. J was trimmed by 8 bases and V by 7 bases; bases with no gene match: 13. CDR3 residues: CSGRLAGVRGGELFF. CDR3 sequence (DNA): TGCAGCGGCCGTCTAGCGGGAGTGAGGGGGGGGGAGCTGTTTTTT.

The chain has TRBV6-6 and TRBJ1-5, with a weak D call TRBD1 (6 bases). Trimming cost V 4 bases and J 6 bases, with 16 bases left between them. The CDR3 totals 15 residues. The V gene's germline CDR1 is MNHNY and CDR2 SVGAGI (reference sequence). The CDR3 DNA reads TGTGCCAGCAGTTGGCGACCCGAAGGGGGTCAGCCCCAGCATTTT. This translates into CASSWRPEGGQPQHF.

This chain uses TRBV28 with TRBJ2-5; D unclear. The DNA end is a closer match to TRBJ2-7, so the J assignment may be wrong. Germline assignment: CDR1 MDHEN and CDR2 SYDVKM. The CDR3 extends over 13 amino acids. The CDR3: CASSLHQPGEQYF. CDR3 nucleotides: TGTGCCAGCAGTTTACACCAGCCGGGCGAGCAGTACTTC.

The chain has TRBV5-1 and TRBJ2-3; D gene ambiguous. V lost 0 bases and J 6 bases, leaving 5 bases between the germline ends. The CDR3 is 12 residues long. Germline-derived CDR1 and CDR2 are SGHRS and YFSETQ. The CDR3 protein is CASSLERDTQYF. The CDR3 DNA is TGCGCCAGCAGCTTGGAACGGGATACGCAGTATTTT.

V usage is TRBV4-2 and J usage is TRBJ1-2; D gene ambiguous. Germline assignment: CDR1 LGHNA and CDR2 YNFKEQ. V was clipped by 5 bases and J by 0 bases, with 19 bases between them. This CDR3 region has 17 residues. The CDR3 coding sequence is TGTGCCAGCAGCGAAGCGGCCAGTGCCTCGGCTAACTATGGCTACACCTTC. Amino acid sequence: CASSEAASASANYGYTF.

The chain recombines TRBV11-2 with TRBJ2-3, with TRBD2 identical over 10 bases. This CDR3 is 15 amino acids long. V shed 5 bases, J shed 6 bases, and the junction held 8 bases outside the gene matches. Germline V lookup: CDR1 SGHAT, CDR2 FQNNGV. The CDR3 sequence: CASSPFSGRRDTQYF. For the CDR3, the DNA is TGTGCCAGCAGCCCTTTTAGCGGGAGGAGGGATACGCAGTATTTT.

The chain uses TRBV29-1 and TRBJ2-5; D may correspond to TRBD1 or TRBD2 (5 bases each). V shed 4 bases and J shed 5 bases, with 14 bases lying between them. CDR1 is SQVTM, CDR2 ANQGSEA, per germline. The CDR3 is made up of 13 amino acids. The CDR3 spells CSVVRGPGETQYF. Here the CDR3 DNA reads TGCAGCGTTGTCCGGGGCCCGGGGGAGACCCAGTACTTC.

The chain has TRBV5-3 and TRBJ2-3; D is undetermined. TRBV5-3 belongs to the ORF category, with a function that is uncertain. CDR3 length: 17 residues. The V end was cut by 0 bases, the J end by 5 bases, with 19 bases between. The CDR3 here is CARSLGLGWPTRDTQYF. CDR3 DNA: TGTGCCAGAAGCTTGGGTTTGGGCTGGCCGACCCGAGATACGCAGTATTTT.

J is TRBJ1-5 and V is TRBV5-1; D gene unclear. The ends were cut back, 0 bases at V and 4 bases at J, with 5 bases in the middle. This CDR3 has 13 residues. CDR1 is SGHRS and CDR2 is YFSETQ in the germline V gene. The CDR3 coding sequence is TGCGCCAGCAGCTTGGAGTTGAATCAGCCCCAGCATTTT. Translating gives CASSLELNQPQHF.

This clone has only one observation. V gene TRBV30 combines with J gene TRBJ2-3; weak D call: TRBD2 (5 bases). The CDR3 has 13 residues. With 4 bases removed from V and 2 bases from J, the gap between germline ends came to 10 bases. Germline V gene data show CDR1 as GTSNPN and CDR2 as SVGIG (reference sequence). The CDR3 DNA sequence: TGTGCCTGGAACCGGGGTAACACAGATACGCAGTATTTT. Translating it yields CAWNRGNTDTQYF.

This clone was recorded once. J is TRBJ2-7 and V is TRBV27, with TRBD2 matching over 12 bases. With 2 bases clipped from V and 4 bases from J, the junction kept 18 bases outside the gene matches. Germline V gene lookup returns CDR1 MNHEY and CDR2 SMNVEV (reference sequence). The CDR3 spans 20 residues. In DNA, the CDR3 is TGTGCCAGCAGTTTACGGGCTGGCACGAGTCGGACTAGCGGGAAGTACGAGCAGTACTTC. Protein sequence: CASSLRAGTSRTSGKYEQYF.

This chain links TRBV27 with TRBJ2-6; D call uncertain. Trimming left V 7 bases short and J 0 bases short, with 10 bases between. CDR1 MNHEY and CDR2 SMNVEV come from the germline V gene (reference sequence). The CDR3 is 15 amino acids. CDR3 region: CASTQPGSGANVLTF. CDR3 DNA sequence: TGTGCCAGCACCCAACCAGGCTCTGGGGCCAACGTCCTGACTTTC.

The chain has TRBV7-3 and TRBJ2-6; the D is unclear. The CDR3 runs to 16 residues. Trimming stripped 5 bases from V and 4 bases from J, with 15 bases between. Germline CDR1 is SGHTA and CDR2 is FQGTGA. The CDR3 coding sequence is TGTGCCAGCAGCCCAAACAAGGGCTCCGGGGCCAACGTCCTGACTTTC. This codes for CASSPNKGSGANVLTF.

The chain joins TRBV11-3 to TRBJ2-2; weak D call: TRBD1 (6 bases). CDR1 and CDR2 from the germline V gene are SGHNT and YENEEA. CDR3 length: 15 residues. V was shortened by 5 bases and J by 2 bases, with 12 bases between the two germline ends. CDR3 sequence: CASSPKQGNTGELFF. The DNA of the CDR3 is TGTGCCAGCAGCCCCAAACAGGGAAACACCGGGGAGCTGTTTTTT.

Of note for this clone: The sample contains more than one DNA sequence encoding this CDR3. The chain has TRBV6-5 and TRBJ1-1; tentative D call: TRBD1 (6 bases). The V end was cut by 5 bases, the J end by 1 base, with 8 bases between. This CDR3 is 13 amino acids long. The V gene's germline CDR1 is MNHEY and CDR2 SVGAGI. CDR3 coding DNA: TGTGCCAGCAGTAGGGGGGGGAACACTGAAGCTTTCTTT. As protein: CASSRGGNTEAFF.

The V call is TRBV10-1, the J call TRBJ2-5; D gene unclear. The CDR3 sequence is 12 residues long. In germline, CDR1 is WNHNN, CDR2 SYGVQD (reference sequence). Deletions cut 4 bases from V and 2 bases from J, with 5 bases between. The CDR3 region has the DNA TGCGCCAGCAGTGGGGGACAAGAGACCCAGTACTTC. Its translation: CASSGGQETQYF.

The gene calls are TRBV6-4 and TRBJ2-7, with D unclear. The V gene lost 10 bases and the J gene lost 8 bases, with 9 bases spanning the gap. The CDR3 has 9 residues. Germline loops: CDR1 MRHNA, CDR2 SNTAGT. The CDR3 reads CAIATQQYF. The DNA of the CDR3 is TGTGCCATCGCTACCCAGCAGTACTTC.

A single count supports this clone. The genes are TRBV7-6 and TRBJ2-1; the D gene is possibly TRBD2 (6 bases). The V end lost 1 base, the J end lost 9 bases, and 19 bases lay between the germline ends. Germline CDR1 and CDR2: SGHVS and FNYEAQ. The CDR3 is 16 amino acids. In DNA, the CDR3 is TGTGCCAGCAGCTTAGAGGCGGGGCGGATGAAGGGTGAGCAGTTCTTC. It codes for CASSLEAGRMKGEQFF.

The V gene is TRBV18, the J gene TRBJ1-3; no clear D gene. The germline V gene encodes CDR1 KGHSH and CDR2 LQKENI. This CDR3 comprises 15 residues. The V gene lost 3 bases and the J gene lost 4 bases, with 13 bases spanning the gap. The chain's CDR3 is CASSPKEIIGNTIYF. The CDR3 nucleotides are TGTGCCAGCTCACCGAAGGAAATAATCGGAAACACCATATATTTT.

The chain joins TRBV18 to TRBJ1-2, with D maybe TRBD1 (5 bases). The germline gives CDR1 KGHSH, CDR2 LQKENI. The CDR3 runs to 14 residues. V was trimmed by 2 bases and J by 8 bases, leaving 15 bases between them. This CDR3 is CASSPSGQAVGYTF. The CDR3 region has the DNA TGTGCCAGCTCACCATCGGGGCAGGCGGTCGGCTACACCTTC.

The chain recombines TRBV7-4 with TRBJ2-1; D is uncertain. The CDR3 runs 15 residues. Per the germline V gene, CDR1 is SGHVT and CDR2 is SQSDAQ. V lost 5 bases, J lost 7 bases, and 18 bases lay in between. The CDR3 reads CASSPMTLAWNEQFF. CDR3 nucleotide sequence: TGTGCCAGCAGCCCTATGACCCTTGCCTGGAATGAGCAGTTCTTC.

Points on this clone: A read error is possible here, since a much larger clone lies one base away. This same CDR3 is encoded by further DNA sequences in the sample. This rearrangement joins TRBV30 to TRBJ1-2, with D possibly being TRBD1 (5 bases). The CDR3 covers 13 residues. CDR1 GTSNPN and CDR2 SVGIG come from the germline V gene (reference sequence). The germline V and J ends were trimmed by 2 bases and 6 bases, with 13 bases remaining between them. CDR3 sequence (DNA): TGTGCCTGGAGTTGCCGGCAGGGAGATGGCTACACCTTC. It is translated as CAWSCRQGDGYTF.

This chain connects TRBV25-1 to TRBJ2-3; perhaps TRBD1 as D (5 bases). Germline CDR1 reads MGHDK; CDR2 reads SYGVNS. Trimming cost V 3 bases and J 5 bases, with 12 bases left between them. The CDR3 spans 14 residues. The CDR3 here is CASSEVGQLDTQYF. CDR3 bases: TGTGCCAGCAGTGAGGTGGGGCAATTAGATACGCAGTATTTT. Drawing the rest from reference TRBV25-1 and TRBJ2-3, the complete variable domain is EADIYQTPRYLVIGTGKKITLECSQTMGHDKMYWYQQDPGMELHLIHYSYGVNSTEKGDLSSESTVSRIRTEHFPLTLESARPSHTSQYLCASSEVGQLDTQYFGPGTRLTVL.

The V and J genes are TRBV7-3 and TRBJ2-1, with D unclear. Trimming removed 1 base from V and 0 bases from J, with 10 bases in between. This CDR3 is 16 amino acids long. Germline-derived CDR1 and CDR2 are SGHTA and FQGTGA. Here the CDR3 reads CASSLSYADSYNEQFF. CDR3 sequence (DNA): TGTGCCAGCAGCTTAAGTTACGCGGACTCCTACAATGAGCAGTTCTTC.

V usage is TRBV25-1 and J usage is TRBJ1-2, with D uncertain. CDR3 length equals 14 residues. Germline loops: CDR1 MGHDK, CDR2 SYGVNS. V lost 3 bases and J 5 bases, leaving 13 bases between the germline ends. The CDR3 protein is CASSEASQYYGYTF. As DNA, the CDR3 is TGTGCCAGCAGTGAGGCCAGCCAGTATTATGGCTACACCTTC.

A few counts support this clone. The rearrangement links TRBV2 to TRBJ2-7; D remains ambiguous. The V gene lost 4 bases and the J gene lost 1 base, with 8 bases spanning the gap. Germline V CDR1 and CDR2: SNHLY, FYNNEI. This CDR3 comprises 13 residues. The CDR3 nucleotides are TGTGCCAGCAGTGTATGGGGATCCTACGAGCAGTACTTC. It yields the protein CASSVWGSYEQYF.

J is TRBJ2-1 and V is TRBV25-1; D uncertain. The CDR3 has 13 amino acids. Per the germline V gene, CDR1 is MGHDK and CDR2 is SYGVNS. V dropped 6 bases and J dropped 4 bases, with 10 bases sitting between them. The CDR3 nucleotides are TGTGCCAGCAGCAAGGGAACATACAATGAGCAGTTCTTC. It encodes CASSKGTYNEQFF.

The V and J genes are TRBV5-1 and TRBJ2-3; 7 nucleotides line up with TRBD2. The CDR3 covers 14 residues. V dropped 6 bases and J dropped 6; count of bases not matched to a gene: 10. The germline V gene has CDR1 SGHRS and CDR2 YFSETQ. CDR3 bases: TGCGCCAGCAACGAGGGAGGGCCGTCCGATACGCAGTATTTT. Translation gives CASNEGGPSDTQYF.

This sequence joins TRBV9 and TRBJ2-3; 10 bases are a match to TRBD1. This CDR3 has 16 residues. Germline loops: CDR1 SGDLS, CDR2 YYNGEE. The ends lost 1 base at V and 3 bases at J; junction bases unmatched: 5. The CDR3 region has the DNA TGTGCCAGCAGCGTATCAGGGGGACAGGGGACAGATACGCAGTATTTT. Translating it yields CASSVSGGQGTDTQYF.